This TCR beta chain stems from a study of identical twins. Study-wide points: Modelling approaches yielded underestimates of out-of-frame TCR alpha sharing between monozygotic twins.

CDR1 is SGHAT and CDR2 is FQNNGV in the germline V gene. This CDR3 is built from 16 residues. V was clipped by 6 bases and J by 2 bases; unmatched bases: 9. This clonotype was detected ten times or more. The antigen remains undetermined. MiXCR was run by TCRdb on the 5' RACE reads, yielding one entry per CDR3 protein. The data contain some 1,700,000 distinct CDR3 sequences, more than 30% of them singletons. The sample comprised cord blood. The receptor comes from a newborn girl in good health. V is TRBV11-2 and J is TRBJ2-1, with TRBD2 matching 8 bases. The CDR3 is CASSPISGLAYNEQFF. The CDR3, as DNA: TGTGCCAGCAGTCCCATTTCGGGACTAGCCTACAATGAGCAGTTCTTC.